The TCR beta chain under discussion was sequenced for a study of blood T cell repertoires in COVID-19. This clone was seen more than once but under ten times. The CDR3 has 17 residues. The germline V gene encodes CDR1 MNHNY and CDR2 SVGAGI (reference sequence). V gave up 5 bases and J gave up 0 bases, with 16 bases separating them. TCRdb's table, derived via immunoSEQ multiplex PCR, lists solely in-frame clones and lacks some. In the table there are roughly 150,000 clones, 65% to 85% of which are singletons. This TCR was recovered from a man in his forties or fifties who had recovered from COVID-19. The J gene is TRBJ2-2, the V gene TRBV6-6; D might be TRBD2 (6 bases). The sample was PBMCs or T cells enriched from blood (not recorded which). The CDR3 DNA is TGTGCCAGCAGTCGTCGAGTTGGGGGGACGAACACCGGGGAGCTGTTTTTT. It specifies CASSRRVGGTNTGELFF.